The entry below gives a single T cell receptor (beta chain) sequence along with its context. The data derive from a study of blood T cell repertoires in COVID-19. About the research overall: The origin of the acute and convalescent COVID-19 samples was the United States, Italy and Spain. Sources were T cells, B-cell-depleted T cells, or PBMCs; the material itself was cDNA or gDNA.

Original handling: It was from reference gene primer amplification that nucleated cell counts were estimated. Sequencing was performed with immunoSEQ multiplex PCR; in TCRdb, only in-frame clones are kept and a portion is missing. V, J and clone size are taken as reported in that table, and D and trimming were inferred from the DNA itself. The table lists about 200,000 clones, roughly 89% of them singletons. V dropped 3 bases and J dropped 5 bases, with 4 bases sitting between them. Germline V gene data show CDR1 as SGHTA and CDR2 as FQGNSA. There are 11 residues in the CDR3. Input material: peripheral blood. The TCR originated in a man aged 50 to 60 with acute or convalescent COVID-19. This rearrangement joins TRBV7-2 to TRBJ1-1; no definite D call. The CDR3 DNA reads as TGTGCCAGCAGCTTCTATACTGAAGCTTTCTTT. This encodes CASSFYTEAFF.